A single sample is the source of the 19 T cell receptor beta chains below, sequenced in a study of long-term antiretroviral therapy in people with HIV. Researchers report immunoSEQ v3.0 was run at survey level. The assay was immunoSEQ multiplex PCR, and TCRdb's table has in-frame clones only and misses some. The data contain roughly 28,000 clones, around nine tenths of them singletons. This specimen consisted of unsorted PBMCs, obtained about 5.3 years after starting antiretroviral therapy. These TCRs come from a woman in her thirties or forties with HIV.

The chain joins TRBV13 to TRBJ2-7; 9 bases are a match to TRBD2. The trim removed 7 bases at V and 2 bases at J, leaving 3 bases unmatched. CDR1 and CDR2 from the germline V gene are PRHDT and FYEKMQ (reference sequence). This CDR3 contains 13 residues. The CDR3 sequence: CASTLAGTYEQYF. DNA of the CDR3: TGTGCCAGCACGCTAGCGGGAACCTACGAGCAGTACTTC.

J is TRBJ1-2 and V is TRBV19; D perhaps matches TRBD1 (5 bases). Germline lookup yields CDR1 LNHDA and CDR2 SQIVND (reference sequence). The CDR3 has 17 amino acids. V was pared by 9 bases and J by 6 bases, with 29 bases between. Here the CDR3 reads CASTNPTFGTSVHGYTF. Here the CDR3 DNA reads TGTGCCAGCACGAACCCAACCTTCGGGACGAGCGTCCATGGCTACACCTTC.

The genes are TRBV5-1 and TRBJ1-1; D is undetermined. Per the germline V gene, CDR1 is SGHRS and CDR2 is YFSETQ. This CDR3 comprises 12 residues. Trimming cost V 2 bases and J 7 bases, with 9 bases left between them. The CDR3 loop reads CASSFSGVEAFF. The CDR3 nucleotides are TGCGCCAGCAGCTTTTCCGGGGTTGAAGCTTTCTTT.

The chain combines TRBV5-8 with TRBJ2-2; D not resolved. Trimming shortened V by 2 bases and J by 5 bases, and 7 bases separated the two germline ends. The CDR3 is 13 residues long. The germline V gene encodes CDR1 SGHTS and CDR2 YDEGEE. The chain's CDR3 is CASSFSRTGELFF. The CDR3 DNA follows: TGTGCCAGCAGCTTTTCAAGAACCGGGGAGCTGTTTTTT.

V is TRBV18 and J is TRBJ2-7; 8 bases match TRBD1. The J segment lost 6 bases and the V segment lost 3 bases, leaving 4 bases of the junction unmatched. Looked up from germline, CDR1 is KGHSH and CDR2 is LQKENI. The CDR3 is 13 residues long. As DNA, the CDR3 is TGTGCCAGCTCACCCCCAACAGGGGGCGAGCAGTACTTC. Translated, it gives CASSPPTGGEQYF.

The chain couples TRBV28 to TRBJ1-2, with D maybe TRBD1 (5 bases). Germline V gives CDR1 MDHEN, CDR2 SYDVKM. The CDR3 covers 11 residues. V was clipped by 5 bases and J by 5 bases, with 6 bases between them. DNA of the CDR3: TGTGCCAGCAGTCGACAGTATGGCTACACCTTC. It codes for CASSRQYGYTF.

The rearrangement links TRBV6-6 to TRBJ1-4; perhaps TRBD1 as D (5 bases). CDR3 length: 16 residues. Germline-derived CDR1 and CDR2 are MNHNY and SVGAGI (reference sequence). V was cut by 6 bases and J by 8 bases, with 22 bases left in between. CDR3 sequence (DNA): TGTGCCAGCAGGGGAGTTCCCCAGGGTTTGGGCGAAAAACTGTTTTTT. Residues: CASRGVPQGLGEKLFF.

The chain is built from TRBV19 and TRBJ2-5; TRBD2 agrees at 7 bases. Germline CDR1 reads LNHDA; CDR2 reads SQIVND (reference sequence). The J segment lost 4 bases and the V segment lost 6 bases, leaving 11 bases of the junction unmatched. There are 15 residues in the CDR3. CDR3 in DNA: TGTGCCAGTAGAGATAGCGGGTATAGAGGAGAGACCCAGTACTTC. Translating gives CASRDSGYRGETQYF.

V gene TRBV29-1 combines with J gene TRBJ1-1, with 8 bases fitting TRBD1. The germline V gene has CDR1 SQVTM and CDR2 ANQGSEA. This CDR3 is 13 amino acids long. With V trimmed by 6 bases and J by 1 base, 4 bases remained unmatched. The CDR3 bases are TGCAGCGTCAGGACAGGGAGGAACACTGAAGCTTTCTTT. Amino acids: CSVRTGRNTEAFF.

Only one count was recorded for this clone. V and J are TRBV5-4 and TRBJ2-3, with 8 bases lining up with TRBD2. V trimming: 6 bases; J trimming: 0 bases; junction bases outside the gene matches: 3. The length of the CDR3 is 14 residues. CDR1 and CDR2 from the germline V gene are SGHNT and YYREEE (reference sequence). CDR3 bases: TGTGCCAGCAATGGCGGGAGGAGCACAGATACGCAGTATTTT. Its translation is CASNGGRSTDTQYF.

This clone was detected only once. This chain joins TRBV15 and TRBJ2-7; TRBD1 is a possible D gene (6 bases). V was trimmed by 5 bases and J by 3 bases, leaving 26 bases between them. Germline-derived CDR1 and CDR2 are LNHNV and YYDKDF (reference sequence). The CDR3 runs 18 residues. CDR3: CATSGGYPGESLVYEQYF. CDR3 DNA sequence: TGTGCCACCAGCGGGGGATACCCAGGGGAGTCCCTCGTCTACGAGCAGTACTTC.

V usage is TRBV9 and J usage is TRBJ1-2; possibly TRBD1 for D (6 bases). The CDR3 totals 14 residues. Between the trimmed V and J ends, which lost 0 bases and 6 bases, there was a span of 12 bases. Germline CDR1 reads SGDLS; CDR2 reads YYNGEE. CDR3 DNA sequence: TGTGCCAGCAGCGTAGCGGGGACACTAGATGGCTACACCTTC. It yields the protein CASSVAGTLDGYTF.

The chain has TRBV5-6 and TRBJ1-2; 10 nucleotides align to TRBD1. The CDR3 spans 16 residues. The V and J ends lost 5 bases and 6 bases, in that order; junction bases with no gene match: 13. Germline V gene lookup returns CDR1 SGHDT and CDR2 YYEEEE. The CDR3 region has the DNA TGTGCCAGCAGTCTAATTCCGGGACAGGGGAATCATGGCTACACCTTC. It yields the protein CASSLIPGQGNHGYTF.

CDR3 nucleotide sequence: TGCGCCAGCAGCTTGGATGGGACAGCTCAAAACATTCAGTACTTC. The encoded protein is CASSLDGTAQNIQYF. The V gene is TRBV5-1, the J gene TRBJ2-4; 7 bases are shared with TRBD1. Germline values: CDR1 SGHRS, CDR2 YFSETQ. Trimming removed 0 bases from V and 5 bases from J; junction bases left unmatched: 5. The CDR3 is 15 residues long.

The chain joins TRBV27 to TRBJ1-1; D remains ambiguous. Germline V CDR1 and CDR2: MNHEY, SMNVEV (reference sequence). Trimming cost V 1 base and J 1 base, with 10 bases left between them. This CDR3 is built from 15 residues. CDR3 nucleotides: TGTGCCAGCAGTTTATATGGGGTATGGAACACTGAAGCTTTCTTT. This translates into CASSLYGVWNTEAFF.

The chain recombines TRBV11-3 with TRBJ1-1; D is possibly TRBD1 (5 bases). Trimming pared 5 bases from V and 4 bases from J, leaving 8 bases between. The CDR3 is 12 residues long. The germline gives CDR1 SGHNT, CDR2 YENEEA. The CDR3 region has the DNA TGTGCCAGCAGCGCGGGGGGCACTGAAGCTTTCTTT. Translation gives CASSAGGTEAFF.

This clone was recorded a few times. The chain couples TRBV19 to TRBJ1-1; D is unresolved. Between the trimmed V and J ends, which lost 0 bases and 1 base, there was a span of 3 bases. The germline CDR1 and CDR2 sequences are LNHDA and SQIVND (reference sequence). The CDR3 contains 13 residues. The DNA for the CDR3 is TGTGCCAGTAGTATAGAAAGGAACACTGAAGCTTTCTTT. Residues: CASSIERNTEAFF.

The chain joins TRBV5-6 to TRBJ2-3, with 14 bases identical to TRBD2. CDR1 and CDR2 from the germline V gene are SGHDT and YYEEEE. The V segment lost 4 bases and the J segment 1 base; nucleotides outside the gene matches: 8. The CDR3 is 18 residues long. CDR3 sequence reads: CASSEGTSGSTGTDTQYF. DNA for the CDR3: TGTGCCAGCAGCGAGGGGACTAGCGGGAGTACGGGCACAGATACGCAGTATTTT.

J is TRBJ1-1 and V is TRBV20-1; D is unclear. CDR3 length: 11 amino acids. Trimming shortened V by 6 bases and J by 11 bases, and 16 bases separated the two germline ends. Germline V gene sequence: CDR1 DFQATT, CDR2 SNEGSKA (reference sequence). The CDR3 sequence: CSAKGGYDAFF. CDR3 coding DNA: TGCAGTGCAAAGGGAGGGTATGACGCTTTCTTT.